This TCR beta chain was observed in a study of T cell changes during pregnancy in multiple sclerosis. Germline CDR1 is GTSNPN and CDR2 is SVGIG (reference sequence). This CDR3 region has 13 residues. V shed 0 bases and J shed 5 bases, with 11 bases lying between them. TCRdb's copy holds only in-frame clones and misses some; the assay was immunoSEQ multiplex PCR. The sample holds under 50,000 clones, about 92% seen once. This clone occurred once. This TCR came from a female donor with multiple sclerosis, enrolled in a pregnancy study. The sample in question was CD8+ T cells from peripheral blood mononuclear cells, obtained in the third trimester of pregnancy. The genes are TRBV30 and TRBJ2-7, with D unclear. CDR3 residues: CAWSVLFWDEQYF. CDR3 nucleotide sequence: TGTGCCTGGAGTGTACTATTTTGGGACGAGCAGTACTTC.